One sample yielded the 24 T cell receptor beta chains listed below, sequenced in a study of cytomegalovirus exposure and HLA in healthy donors. The repertoire was sequenced with immunoSEQ multiplex PCR; TCRdb's copy has only in-frame clones and lacks some. The profile shows more than 300,000 clones, about nine tenths of them singletons. Sequenced input: PBMCs. Receptors originate from a woman younger than 35 in good health and CMV-seronegative.

V and J are TRBV7-6 and TRBJ1-2; 9 positions match TRBD1. V lost 1 base and J lost 3; bases outside the gene matches: 9. Germline values: CDR1 SGHVS, CDR2 FNYEAQ. The CDR3 sequence is 17 residues long. The CDR3 coding sequence is TGTGCCAGCAGCTTAGACTCTACAGGGGGCGCGTACTATGGCTACACCTTC. Its protein product is CASSLDSTGGAYYGYTF.

J is TRBJ1-2 and V is TRBV2, with a weak D call TRBD1 (5 bases). V lost 3 bases and J lost 4, with 12 bases in between. The CDR3 has 14 residues. Per the germline V gene, CDR1 is SNHLY and CDR2 is FYNNEI. In nucleotides, the CDR3 is TGTGCCAGCAGTGAGGGGGGGACCGGCTATGGCTACACCTTC. The encoded protein is CASSEGGTGYGYTF.

The chain has TRBV6-5 and TRBJ2-2; D might be TRBD2 (5 bases). Looked up from germline, CDR1 is MNHEY and CDR2 is SVGAGI. The V gene lost 6 bases and the J gene lost 5 bases, with 13 bases spanning the gap. The CDR3 totals 14 residues. CDR3 residues: CASRRGSGTGELFF. The CDR3 nucleotides are TGTGCCAGCAGACGAGGGAGCGGAACCGGGGAGCTGTTTTTT.

V and J are TRBV7-2 and TRBJ2-1; D perhaps matches TRBD2 (9 bases). CDR1 is SGHTA and CDR2 is FQGNSA in the germline V gene. V was clipped by 5 bases and J by 10 bases, with 27 bases between them. There are 17 residues in the CDR3. The CDR3 nucleotides read TGTGCCAGCAGCCAGGGGGCCGCGGGAGGGCCACTAGGGGAGCAGTTCTTC. Its protein product is CASSQGAAGGPLGEQFF.

The CDR3 region is CASRRHLSRYGYTF. CDR3 bases: TGCGCCAGCCGAAGACATTTGTCTCGCTATGGCTACACCTTC. V usage is TRBV23-1 and J usage is TRBJ1-2; D is uncertain. TRBV23-1 is sorted into the ORF group, with uncertain function. There are 14 residues in the CDR3. With 8 bases removed from V and 4 bases from J, the gap between germline ends came to 17 bases.

In the case of this clone: At the DNA level, this CDR3 is encoded by other sequences in the same sample as well. This chain uses TRBV7-2 with TRBJ2-7, with D uncertain. Germline V lookup: CDR1 SGHTA, CDR2 FQGNSA. With 4 bases removed from V and 0 bases from J, the gap between germline ends came to 4 bases. This CDR3 is built from 12 residues. The CDR3 coding sequence is TGTGCCAGCAGCTCAAACTCCTACGAGCAGTACTTC. Translating gives CASSSNSYEQYF.

This chain uses TRBV30 with TRBJ2-7; 11 nucleotides match TRBD2. Germline V gene sequence: CDR1 GTSNPN, CDR2 SVGIG (reference sequence). This CDR3 spans 16 amino acids. V trimming: 4 bases; J trimming: 2 bases; junction bases outside the gene matches: 10. CDR3 nucleotide sequence: TGTGCCTGGAATGCCGTGACTAGCGGGAAGACCTACGAGCAGTACTTC. Amino acid sequence: CAWNAVTSGKTYEQYF.

J is TRBJ2-1 and V is TRBV6-5, with TRBD2 matching over 10 bases. Germline lookup yields CDR1 MNHEY and CDR2 SVGAGI. The CDR3 extends over 15 amino acids. V was clipped by 7 bases and J by 4 bases; unmatched bases: 7. The CDR3 region is CASIPTSGAYNEQFF. The CDR3 region has the DNA TGTGCCAGCATTCCTACTAGCGGGGCTTACAATGAGCAGTTCTTC.

The chain employs TRBV5-1 and TRBJ2-5, with 12 bases matching TRBD1. This CDR3 spans 16 amino acids. Per germline, CDR1 SGHRS and CDR2 YFSETQ. V was pared by 0 bases and J by 1 base, with 1 base of the junction left unmatched. CDR3 nucleotide sequence: TGCGCCAGCAGCTTGGGGGACAGGGGGCTCCAAGAGACCCAGTACTTC. Translated, it gives CASSLGDRGLQETQYF.

The rearrangement links TRBV18 to TRBJ2-7; TRBD2 aligns across 7 bases. V lost 5 bases and J lost 2; bases outside the gene matches: 6. The germline V gene encodes CDR1 KGHSH and CDR2 LQKENI. This CDR3 comprises 14 residues. The CDR3 DNA reads TGTGCCAGCTCAGGGTCAGCGGGACCCTACGAGCAGTACTTC. Translation: CASSGSAGPYEQYF.

This chain joins TRBV5-1 and TRBJ2-7; D call uncertain. V lost 4 bases and J lost 7, with 24 bases in between. Germline CDR1 SGHRS, CDR2 YFSETQ. The CDR3 contains 16 residues. CDR3 protein: CASSPETLNGAREQYF. CDR3 bases: TGCGCCAGCAGCCCCGAGACTCTCAACGGTGCTCGGGAGCAGTACTTC.

This rearrangement joins TRBV14 to TRBJ1-5; D may be TRBD1 (6 bases). Trimming took 0 bases from V and 6 from J, leaving 6 bases between them. Germline V lookup: CDR1 SGHDN, CDR2 FVKESK. CDR3 length: 13 residues. The CDR3 reads CASSQEGGQPQHF. The CDR3 coding sequence is TGTGCCAGCAGCCAAGAAGGGGGTCAGCCCCAGCATTTT.

The chain recombines TRBV5-8 with TRBJ2-2; 9 positions agree with TRBD1. CDR3 length: 16 residues. Germline-derived CDR1 and CDR2 are SGHTS and YDEGEE. Trimming at V came to 2 bases and at J to 6 bases, leaving 8 bases not matched to a gene. This CDR3 reads CASSLRQGVGAGELFF. Here the CDR3 DNA reads TGTGCCAGCAGCTTAAGACAGGGGGTCGGGGCCGGGGAGCTGTTTTTT.

The chain carries TRBV27 and TRBJ2-1, with 10 bases identical to TRBD2. V dropped 5 bases and J dropped 4; count of bases not matched to a gene: 5. This CDR3 has 15 amino acids. Germline loops: CDR1 MNHEY, CDR2 SMNVEV (reference sequence). The DNA of the CDR3 is TGTGCCAGCAGTCATGGACTAGCGGCTTACAATGAGCAGTTCTTC. Residues: CASSHGLAAYNEQFF.

A word on this clone: Other DNA variants within this sample encode the same CDR3. The chain recombines TRBV7-9 with TRBJ2-7; maybe TRBD2 (6 bases). V lost 5 bases to trimming and J lost 0 bases, with 11 bases between them. CDR1 and CDR2 from the germline V gene are SEHNR and FQNEAQ (reference sequence). CDR3 length: 14 amino acids. The CDR3 sequence is CASSRDSSSYEQYF. The CDR3 coding sequence is TGTGCCAGCAGCCGGGACTCCAGCTCCTACGAGCAGTACTTC.

This clone was seen more than once but under ten times. The J gene is TRBJ2-2, the V gene TRBV27; the D gene is possibly TRBD2 (6 bases). Trimming took 4 bases from V and 4 from J, leaving 10 bases between them. The CDR3 consists of 14 residues. From germline, CDR1 is MNHEY and CDR2 SMNVEV (reference sequence). CDR3 protein: CASSWDLVTGELFF. The CDR3 coding sequence is TGTGCCAGCAGTTGGGACTTAGTCACCGGGGAGCTGTTTTTT.

This chain uses TRBV9 with TRBJ2-6; D gene unclear. V shed 0 bases and J shed 1 base, with 5 bases lying between them. CDR3 length equals 15 residues. Germline V gives CDR1 SGDLS, CDR2 YYNGEE. The CDR3 loop reads CASSVVVSGANVLTF. The CDR3, as DNA: TGTGCCAGCAGCGTAGTCGTTTCTGGGGCCAACGTCCTGACTTTC.

The table lists this clone with a count of one. The chain carries TRBV28 and TRBJ2-7; tentative D call: TRBD2 (5 bases). Germline assignment: CDR1 MDHEN and CDR2 SYDVKM. V was trimmed by 3 bases and J by 0 bases, leaving 15 bases between them. The CDR3 length is 16 residues. The CDR3 sequence: CASSFSPGVVSYEQYF. The CDR3 coding sequence is TGTGCCAGCAGTTTCTCCCCCGGGGTAGTCTCCTACGAGCAGTACTTC.

The chain couples TRBV2 to TRBJ2-7, with 7 positions matching TRBD1. V shed 5 bases and J 0 bases; nucleotides not matched to a gene: 13. Germline V gives CDR1 SNHLY, CDR2 FYNNEI. This CDR3 contains 17 residues. The CDR3 DNA reads as TGTGCCAGCAGTTCCGTTTTGGACCCAGGGGGCTCCTACGAGCAGTACTTC. It encodes CASSSVLDPGGSYEQYF.

The table lists this clone with a count of one. V usage is TRBV18 and J usage is TRBJ2-7; 9 bases map to TRBD1. With V trimmed by 6 bases and J by 3 bases, 6 bases remained unmatched. Germline CDR1 and CDR2: KGHSH and LQKENI. The CDR3 is 14 amino acids. The CDR3 region is CASSTGTGLYEQYF. The CDR3 region has the DNA TGTGCCAGCTCCACCGGGACAGGGCTCTACGAGCAGTACTTC.

V usage is TRBV25-1 and J usage is TRBJ2-3; weak D call: TRBD2 (6 bases). Trimming shortened V by 8 bases and J by 8 bases, and 14 bases separated the two germline ends. The CDR3 has 12 amino acids. CDR1 MGHDK and CDR2 SYGVNS come from the germline V gene. CDR3 sequence (DNA): TGTGCCAGCGTAATATCCGGGGGTACGCAGTATTTT. Protein sequence: CASVISGGTQYF.

The chain couples TRBV6-5 to TRBJ2-1; 7 nucleotides line up with TRBD2. Germline V CDR1 and CDR2: MNHEY, SVGAGI. The CDR3 extends over 13 amino acids. Trimming removed 5 bases from V and 8 bases from J; junction bases left unmatched: 6. In DNA form, the CDR3 reads TGTGCCAGCAGTCGCACTAGCGAGTATGAGCAGTTCTTC. Encoded protein: CASSRTSEYEQFF.

This clone has a handful of counts. V is TRBV27 and J is TRBJ2-7, with 10 positions matching TRBD1. The V gene's germline CDR1 is MNHEY and CDR2 SMNVEV (reference sequence). The ends lost 7 bases at V and 2 bases at J; junction bases unmatched: 8. CDR3 length: 15 amino acids. The CDR3, as DNA: TGTGCCAGCACCTCGGCCGGACAGGGGGCCTACGAGCAGTACTTC. It codes for CASTSAGQGAYEQYF.

This chain joins TRBV28 and TRBJ2-1; no reliable D call. Trimming took 4 bases from V and 8 from J, leaving 6 bases between them. This CDR3 spans 11 amino acids. Per the germline V gene, CDR1 is MDHEN and CDR2 is SYDVKM. The CDR3 nucleotides read TGTGCCAGCAGTTACCCGGATGAGCAGTTCTTC. It encodes CASSYPDEQFF.